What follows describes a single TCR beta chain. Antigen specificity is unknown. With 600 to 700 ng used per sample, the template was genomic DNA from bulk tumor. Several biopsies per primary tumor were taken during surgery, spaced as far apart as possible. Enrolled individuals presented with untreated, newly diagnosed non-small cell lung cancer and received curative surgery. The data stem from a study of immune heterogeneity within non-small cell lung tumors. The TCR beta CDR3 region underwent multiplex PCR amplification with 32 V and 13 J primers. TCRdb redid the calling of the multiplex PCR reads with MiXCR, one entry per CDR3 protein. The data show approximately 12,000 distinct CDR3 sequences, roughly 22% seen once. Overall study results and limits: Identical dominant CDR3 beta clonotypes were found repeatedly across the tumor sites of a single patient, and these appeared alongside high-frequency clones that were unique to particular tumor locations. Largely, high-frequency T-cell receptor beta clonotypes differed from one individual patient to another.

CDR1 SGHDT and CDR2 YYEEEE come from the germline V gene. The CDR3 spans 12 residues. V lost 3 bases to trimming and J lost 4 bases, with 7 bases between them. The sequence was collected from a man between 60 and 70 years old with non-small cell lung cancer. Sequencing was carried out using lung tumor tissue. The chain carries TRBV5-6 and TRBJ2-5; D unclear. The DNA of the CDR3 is TGTGCCAGCAGCTCTTCGAGAGAGACCCAGTACTTC. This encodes CASSSSRETQYF. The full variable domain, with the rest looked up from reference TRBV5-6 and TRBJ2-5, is DAGVTQSPTHLIKTRGQQVTLRCSPKSGHDTVSWYQQALGQGPQFIFQYYEEEERQRGNFPDRFSGHQFPNYSSELNVNALLLGDSALYLCASSSSRETQYFGPGTRLLVL.